The rows below give T cell receptor beta chains drawn from one sample of a study of response to subunit inactivated influenza vaccine. TCRdb reanalysed the RT-PCR reads using MiXCR and keeps one entry per CDR3 protein. The table has a few hundred thousand distinct CDR3 sequences, less than 15% seen once. Sequencing used PBMCs from blood, obtained 11 to 12 days after vaccination. The receptor source for this set is a man aged 45-65 years who received an inactivated influenza vaccine. Each CDR3 is given with its conserved first and last residue. The order of the fields is clone size, D gene, V gene, J gene, CDR3 DNA, CDR3 protein. The D gene is left open where the match is weak. Clone sizes are given selectively: once, few, many, or a class where the clone is expanded.

size: -; D: -; V: TRBV6-4; J: TRBJ2-3; DNA: TGTGCCAGCAGGCAATCACCTAGCACAGATACGCAGTATTTT; CDR3: CASRQSPSTDTQYF
size: few; D: -; V: TRBV29-1; J: TRBJ1-1; DNA: TGCAGCGCCCGAGGGGACACGGGGGGATCTGAAGCTTTCTTT; CDR3: CSARGDTGGSEAFF
size: few; D: TRBD2; V: TRBV12-3/TRBV12-4; J: TRBJ2-2; DNA: TGTGCCAGCAGCCCGAGAGGGACTAGCAACGCCGGGGAGCTGTTTTTT; CDR3: CASSPRGTSNAGELFF
size: few; D: -; V: TRBV5-1; J: TRBJ2-5; DNA: TGCGCCAGCAGCTTGGTTGCGGGAATTGAGACCCAGTACTTC; CDR3: CASSLVAGIETQYF
size: -; D: -; V: TRBV9; J: TRBJ2-3; DNA: TGTGCCAGCAGCGTAGATAATGGGTTAGCGCTCCGCACAGATACGCAGTATTTT; CDR3: CASSVDNGLALRTDTQYF
size: -; D: -; V: TRBV12-3/TRBV12-4; J: TRBJ2-2; DNA: TGTGCCAGCAGCTGGGTCACCGGGGAGCTGTTTTTT; CDR3: CASSWVTGELFF
size: -; D: TRBD2; V: TRBV7-4; J: TRBJ2-3; DNA: TGTGCCAGCAGCAGAACGGGACTAGCGGACACAGATACGCAGTATTTT; CDR3: CASSRTGLADTDTQYF
size: -; D: -; V: TRBV28; J: TRBJ2-5; DNA: TGTGCCAGCAGTCGGCGGCGAATCCAAGAGACCCAGTACTTC; CDR3: CASSRRRIQETQYF
size: many; D: -; V: TRBV7-2; J: TRBJ2-3; DNA: TGTGCCAGCAGCCCAACGGGACGGCAGTATTTT; CDR3: CASSPTGRQYF
size: -; D: -; V: TRBV4-3; J: TRBJ1-1; DNA: TGCGCCAGCAGCCAAGATTATGGAGGCATGGACACTGAAGCTTTCTTT; CDR3: CASSQDYGGMDTEAFF
size: many; D: TRBD1; V: TRBV3-1; J: TRBJ1-6; DNA: TGTGCCAGCAGCCAAGTCGGCAGGGGGTATTCACCCCTCCACTTT; CDR3: CASSQVGRGYSPLHF
size: few; D: TRBD2; V: TRBV18; J: TRBJ2-1; DNA: TGTGCCAGCTCACGACGGGGAGGGCAGTGGTCCTACAATGAGCAGTTCTTC; CDR3: CASSRRGGQWSYNEQFF
size: -; D: TRBD1; V: TRBV20-1; J: TRBJ2-3; DNA: TGCAGTGCTACACAGGGGGCCCCAGATACGCAGTATTTT; CDR3: CSATQGAPDTQYF
size: -; D: -; V: TRBV18; J: TRBJ2-1; DNA: TGTGCCAGCTCACCGTCCTACGGATCGGGACTCAATGAGCAGTTCTTC; CDR3: CASSPSYGSGLNEQFF
size: -; D: TRBD2; V: TRBV7-2; J: TRBJ2-3; DNA: TGTGCCAGCAGCTCTACTAGCGGCCTCCGAAGGGATACGCAGTATTTT; CDR3: CASSSTSGLRRDTQYF
size: once; D: TRBD1; V: TRBV5-1; J: TRBJ2-5; DNA: TGCGCCACCCAGACCCGGGCAGGGGGCAGGGCAGAGACCCAGTACTTC; CDR3: CATQTRAGGRAETQYF
size: many; D: -; V: TRBV28; J: TRBJ2-4; DNA: TGTGCCAGCAGTTTACGGGGGAGAAACATTCAGTACTTC; CDR3: CASSLRGRNIQYF
size: few; D: -; V: TRBV11-2; J: TRBJ2-3; DNA: TGTGCCAGCAGCTCCACCCCGGGGCCTCCGCAGTATTTT; CDR3: CASSSTPGPPQYF
size: many; D: TRBD2; V: TRBV29-1; J: TRBJ2-1; DNA: TGCAGCGTCGCTAGGGACTATTTTTACAATGAGCAGTTCTTC; CDR3: CSVARDYFYNEQFF
size: few; D: TRBD1; V: TRBV6-5; J: TRBJ2-7; DNA: TGTGCCAGCAGTTACCGGGACAGGGCGGACTACGAGCAGTACTTC; CDR3: CASSYRDRADYEQYF
size: -; D: -; V: TRBV3-1; J: TRBJ2-7; DNA: TGTGCCAGCAGCCGCAACCCGTACGAGCAGTACTTC; CDR3: CASSRNPYEQYF
size: many; D: TRBD1; V: TRBV7-9; J: TRBJ2-7; DNA: TGTGCCAGCAGCTCGAATGAGGGACAGGTCCACTACGAGCAGTACTTC; CDR3: CASSSNEGQVHYEQYF
size: few; D: -; V: TRBV28; J: TRBJ2-4; DNA: TGTGCCAGCAGTTTAACACTCCCCAAAAACATTCAGTACTTC; CDR3: CASSLTLPKNIQYF
size: many; D: TRBD2; V: TRBV29-1; J: TRBJ2-1; DNA: TGCAGCGTTGCGGGGGGAGCCCCGGGGTACAATGAGCAGTTCTTC; CDR3: CSVAGGAPGYNEQFF
size: many; D: TRBD1; V: TRBV29-1; J: TRBJ1-1; DNA: TGCAGCGCGAGGGACAGGGCGAACACTGAAGCTTTCTTT; CDR3: CSARDRANTEAFF
size: once; D: TRBD2; V: TRBV24-1; J: TRBJ2-1; DNA: TGTGCCACCAGTGGTTCTAGCGGGAGGTTCCTCTCCTACAATGAGCAGTTCTTC; CDR3: CATSGSSGRFLSYNEQFF
size: -; D: -; V: TRBV3-1; J: TRBJ2-4; DNA: TGTGCCAGCAGCCCCCGGGGGTTGTGGCGGAACATTCAGTACTTC; CDR3: CASSPRGLWRNIQYF
size: -; D: TRBD2; V: TRBV14; J: TRBJ2-2; DNA: TGTGCCAGCAGCCAAGAACTAGCGCGATACACCGGGGAGCTGTTTTTT; CDR3: CASSQELARYTGELFF
size: many; D: -; V: TRBV7-9; J: TRBJ2-7; DNA: TGTGCCAGCAGCTTAGCTGTGAGGTACGAGCAGTACTTC; CDR3: CASSLAVRYEQYF
size: few; D: TRBD2; V: TRBV24-1; J: TRBJ2-1; DNA: TGTGCCACCAGTGATTTTGTTAGCGGGGGCTACAATGAGCAGTTCTTC; CDR3: CATSDFVSGGYNEQFF
size: few; D: TRBD1; V: TRBV12-3/TRBV12-4; J: TRBJ1-3; DNA: TGTGCCAGCAGTCCCCGACAGGGAGGGAACACCATATATTTT; CDR3: CASSPRQGGNTIYF
size: -; D: TRBD1; V: TRBV29-1; J: TRBJ2-3; DNA: TGCAGCGTTGCTCCGGGACAGAGCACAGATACGCAGTATTTT; CDR3: CSVAPGQSTDTQYF
size: many; D: TRBD1; V: TRBV5-1; J: TRBJ2-1; DNA: TGCGCCAGCAGCGGACAGGGGACGAATGAGCAGTTCTTC; CDR3: CASSGQGTNEQFF
size: -; D: -; V: TRBV6-5; J: TRBJ2-7; DNA: TGTGCCAGCAGTTCGCCGGGGACAAGCTACGAGCAGTACTTC; CDR3: CASSSPGTSYEQYF
size: few; D: -; V: TRBV11-2; J: TRBJ1-3; DNA: TGTGCCAGCAGCCAAGGGAGCTCTGGAAACACCATATATTTT; CDR3: CASSQGSSGNTIYF
size: few; D: -; V: TRBV3-1; J: TRBJ2-3; DNA: TGTGCCAGCAGCCTCGTAGGGGACGGGGCAGATACGCAGTATTTT; CDR3: CASSLVGDGADTQYF
size: few; D: -; V: TRBV7-9; J: TRBJ2-1; DNA: TGTGCCAGCAGCTTAAGTCAGGGGACTTACAATGAGCAGTTCTTC; CDR3: CASSLSQGTYNEQFF
size: few; D: TRBD2; V: TRBV5-5; J: TRBJ2-7; DNA: TGTGCCAGCAGCTTACTAGCGGATAGCACCTACGAGCAGTACTTC; CDR3: CASSLLADSTYEQYF
size: many; D: TRBD1; V: TRBV2; J: TRBJ2-5; DNA: TGTGCCAGCAACAGGGCCCCGACAGGGTACGAGACCCAGTACTTC; CDR3: CASNRAPTGYETQYF
size: -; D: TRBD2; V: TRBV4-2; J: TRBJ2-5; DNA: TGTGCCAGCAGCCAAGTGGGACTAGCGGGAGAAGAGACCCAGTACTTC; CDR3: CASSQVGLAGEETQYF
size: -; D: -; V: TRBV10-3; J: TRBJ1-1; DNA: TGTGCCATCAGTGCAGGGACTTTGAACACTGAAGCTTTCTTT; CDR3: CAISAGTLNTEAFF
size: few; D: -; V: TRBV5-1; J: TRBJ1-4; DNA: TGCGCCAGCAGCAGGGCGAATAATGAAAAACTGTTTTTT; CDR3: CASSRANNEKLFF
size: few; D: -; V: TRBV5-1; J: TRBJ2-7; DNA: TGCGCCAGCAGCTTGGCCGGGTCGGGGGCAACCTACGAGCAGTACTTC; CDR3: CASSLAGSGATYEQYF
size: many; D: TRBD2; V: TRBV4-3; J: TRBJ2-7; DNA: TGCGCCAGCAGCCAAGATGTGCTAGCGGGAGGTTGGCAGTACTTC; CDR3: CASSQDVLAGGWQYF
size: -; D: -; V: TRBV5-5; J: TRBJ2-5; DNA: TGTGCCAGCAGCTTGGGAGCGCCTCTAAGGAAAGAGACCCAGTACTTC; CDR3: CASSLGAPLRKETQYF
size: -; D: TRBD2; V: TRBV20-1; J: TRBJ2-1; DNA: TGCAGTGCACTACTAGCGGGAGGAGTAAATGAGCAGTTCTTC; CDR3: CSALLAGGVNEQFF
size: -; D: -; V: TRBV20-1; J: TRBJ2-5; DNA: TGCAGTGCGAACAACCTCAGGGATAACCAAGAGACCCAGTACTTC; CDR3: CSANNLRDNQETQYF
size: many; D: -; V: TRBV12-3/TRBV12-4; J: TRBJ2-3; DNA: TGTGCCAGCAGCCTCGGGAATACGCAGTATTTT; CDR3: CASSLGNTQYF